This TCR beta chain was documented in a study of blood T cell repertoires in COVID-19. Sequencing was performed with immunoSEQ multiplex PCR; in TCRdb, only in-frame clones are kept and a portion is missing. The data show around 38,000 clones, with nearly 90% seen just once and roughly 4.8% held by the top ten. Trimming stripped 4 bases from V and 5 bases from J, with 5 bases between. Per germline, CDR1 SGHTA and CDR2 FQGNSA. The length of the CDR3 is 11 residues. Input material: peripheral blood. The receptor was derived from a man aged 55 to 70 with COVID-19, enrolled during active disease. The chain links TRBV7-2 to TRBJ2-5; D possibly corresponds to TRBD1 (5 bases). CDR3 sequence: CASSSGETQYF. As DNA, the CDR3 is TGTGCCAGCAGCTCAGGGGAGACCCAGTACTTC. Using reference TRBV7-2 and TRBJ2-5 for the parts outside the CDR3, the full variable domain is GAGVSQSPSNKVTEKGKDVELRCDPISGHTALYWYRQSLGQGLEFLIYFQGNSAPDKSGLPSDRFSAERTGGSVSTLTIQRTQQEDSAVYLCASSSGETQYFGPGTRLLVL.